This TCR beta chain was sequenced in a study of post-analysis software for immune sequencing data. Included in the TCR beta cDNA libraries were unique molecular identifiers. Via MiXCR, TCRdb re-called the PCR reads, giving one row per CDR3 protein. The sample contains a few hundred thousand distinct CDR3 sequences, about 39% of which appear only once. This clonotype was sampled from a girl aged 2 to 10 with multiple sclerosis. Material: blood.

The DNA for the CDR3 is TGTGCCAGCAGCCCTAACAGGGTGGCGGGCGAAAAACTGTTTTTT. Translated: CASSPNRVAGEKLFF. The rearrangement uses TRBV12-3 or TRBV12-4 and TRBJ1-4, with D possibly TRBD1 on 6 matching bases. With 6 bases removed from V and 8 bases from J, the gap between germline ends came to 19 bases. The CDR3 has 15 residues.